The T cell receptor beta chain described here comes from a study of preoperative IRX-2 immunotherapy in early breast cancer. The treatment is: preoperative locoregional IRX-2 cytokine immunotherapy. Patients received preoperative, locoregional IRX-2 cytokine immunotherapy in a phase Ib study. From germline, CDR1 is MRHNA and CDR2 SNTAGT. CDR3 size: 14 residues. V lost 8 bases and J lost 1, with 14 bases in between. Sequenced by immunoSEQ multiplex PCR; TCRdb stores in-frame clones only, minus some. The sample has around 34,000 clones; 80% to 85% are singletons. The specimen was lymph node tissue, collected from a patient treated with IRX-2 immunotherapy. The chain employs TRBV6-4 and TRBJ1-1; the D is unclear. The sequence came from a human donor with breast cancer. CDR3 sequence: CASFGRTGNTEAFF. CDR3 coding DNA: TGTGCCAGCTTTGGAAGGACCGGGAACACTGAAGCTTTCTTT.